Below are 15 T cell receptor beta chains sequenced from a single sample in a study of identical twins. TCRdb called the 5' RACE reads again in MiXCR, with one record for every CDR3 protein. The table has approximately 240,000 distinct CDR3 sequences, 11% to 15% seen once. The source material was memory (CD45RO+) T cells sorted from blood. All receptors come from a woman aged 18 to 35 in good health.

In this sample, this clonotype turned up a few times. This chain joins TRBV12-3 or TRBV12-4 and TRBJ2-3, with D perhaps TRBD1 or TRBD2 (5 bases each). V dropped 6 bases and J dropped 0 bases, with 10 bases sitting between them. The CDR3 is 14 amino acids. DNA of the CDR3: TGTGCCAGCAGCCCGGGACGGAGCACAGATACGCAGTATTTT. This translates into CASSPGRSTDTQYF.

This clonotype was seen at least ten times. This chain uses TRBV2 with TRBJ2-1; a weak D match, TRBD2 (6 bases). CDR3 length: 14 amino acids. V was clipped by 3 bases and J by 7 bases, with 13 bases between them. CDR1 is SNHLY and CDR2 is FYNNEI in the germline V gene. The CDR3 DNA reads as TGTGCCAGCAGTGACCCCGGGGGTGTAAATGAGCAGTTCTTC. The encoded protein is CASSDPGGVNEQFF.

In its sample, this clonotype was seen many times. V and J are TRBV12-3 or TRBV12-4 and TRBJ2-1; TRBD2 might be the D (6 bases). The length of the CDR3 is 14 residues. V was cut by 0 bases and J by 6 bases, with 9 bases left in between. Written as DNA, the CDR3 is TGTGCCAGCAGTTTAGCCCTTAGCGGCAATGAGCAGTTCTTC. Protein: CASSLALSGNEQFF.

This clonotype was picked up a small number of times. The chain links TRBV5-1 to TRBJ1-2; 10 bases match TRBD1. The germline CDR1 and CDR2 sequences are SGHRS and YFSETQ. This CDR3 region has 13 residues. The trim removed 5 bases at V and 10 bases at J, leaving 8 bases unmatched. The CDR3 sequence is CASRETGGPDYTF. CDR3 sequence (DNA): TGCGCCAGCAGGGAGACAGGGGGCCCGGACTACACCTTC.

A few counts support this clonotype. The gene calls are TRBV9 and TRBJ2-1; D is possibly TRBD2 (7 bases). Germline V gene data show CDR1 as SGDLS and CDR2 as YYNGEE. The V and J ends lost 4 bases and 6 bases respectively, with 20 bases between them. CDR3 length: 16 residues. The CDR3 sequence is CASSPTGGRGFNEQFF. DNA for the CDR3: TGTGCCAGCAGCCCCACCGGTGGGAGGGGGTTCAATGAGCAGTTCTTC.

This clonotype was recorded a few times. V gene TRBV6-1 combines with J gene TRBJ2-3; no definite D call. V was shortened by 6 bases and J by 9 bases, with 16 bases between the two germline ends. CDR1 and CDR2 (germline): MNHNS, SASEGT. CDR3 size: 13 residues. CDR3: CASRPNPTATQYF. The CDR3 coding sequence is TGTGCCAGCAGACCTAACCCGACCGCCACGCAGTATTTT.

This clonotype was seen a handful of times. V usage is TRBV7-8 and J usage is TRBJ2-5; 10 bases are shared with TRBD1. V shed 3 bases, J shed 7 bases, and the junction held 5 bases outside the gene matches. CDR1 and CDR2 from the germline V gene are SGHVS and FQNEAQ. The CDR3 spans 14 residues. As DNA, the CDR3 is TGTGCCAGCAGCTTTAGGACAGGGGGAGGGACCCAGTACTTC. Amino acid sequence: CASSFRTGGGTQYF.

The V and J genes are TRBV4-2 and TRBJ1-6; D is undetermined. The CDR3 has 13 amino acids. Germline V gene lookup returns CDR1 LGHNA and CDR2 YNFKEQ. V lost 4 bases, J lost 11 bases, and 12 bases lay in between. CDR3 in amino acids: CASSPGIRPPLHF. The DNA for the CDR3 is TGTGCCAGCAGCCCTGGGATACGCCCACCCCTCCACTTT.

This clonotype occurred many times. The chain carries TRBV6-5 and TRBJ1-2, with 7 bases that match TRBD1. J was trimmed by 3 bases and V by 4 bases; bases with no gene match: 2. This CDR3 is 13 amino acids long. The V gene's germline CDR1 is MNHEY and CDR2 SVGAGI. In DNA form, the CDR3 reads TGTGCCAGCAGTTCCGACAGGGACTATGGCTACACCTTC. Translation: CASSSDRDYGYTF.

This clonotype was detected ten times or more. The V call is TRBV3-1, the J call TRBJ1-5; 7 bases fit TRBD1. The CDR3 is 15 amino acids. Germline lookup yields CDR1 LGHDT and CDR2 YNNKEL (reference sequence). The ends lost 1 base at V and 4 bases at J; junction bases unmatched: 4. DNA of the CDR3: TGTGCCAGCAGCCAAGGAGACAGGGCTAATCAGCCCCAGCATTTT. Translated: CASSQGDRANQPQHF.

The rearrangement joins TRBV7-8 to TRBJ2-7, with D perhaps TRBD1 (6 bases). There are 12 residues in the CDR3. CDR1 is SGHVS, CDR2 FQNEAQ, per germline. Trimming shortened V by 10 bases and J by 2 bases, and 12 bases separated the two germline ends. Here the CDR3 reads CATRQATYEQYF. DNA of the CDR3: TGTGCCACAAGACAGGCAACCTACGAGCAGTACTTC.

The chain uses TRBV12-3 or TRBV12-4 and TRBJ2-2, with 9 nucleotides matching TRBD1. V dropped 7 bases and J dropped 7; count of bases not matched to a gene: 7. The CDR3 spans 14 residues. CDR3 in amino acids: CASTDRGGDGELFF. For the CDR3, the DNA is TGTGCCAGCACGGACAGGGGCGGAGACGGGGAGCTGTTTTTT.

Note on this clonotype: Since a much larger clone is just one base distant, this may be a read error. This chain links TRBV5-6 with TRBJ2-5; D is unclear. The CDR3 consists of 12 residues. Trimming left V 6 bases short and J 0 bases short, with 6 bases between. Germline values: CDR1 SGHDT, CDR2 YYEEEE. CDR3: CASNINQETQYF. Written as DNA, the CDR3 is TGTGCCAGCAACATAAACCAAGAGACCCAGTACTTC.

This clonotype was counted only a few times. The chain uses TRBV3-1 and TRBJ1-6; D remains ambiguous. V gave up 4 bases and J gave up 9 bases, with 19 bases separating them. The CDR3 consists of 16 residues. Per germline, CDR1 LGHDT and CDR2 YNNKEL (reference sequence). The CDR3 protein is CASSPRPQGGLSPLHF. DNA for the CDR3: TGTGCCAGCAGCCCCCGGCCCCAAGGCGGGCTTTCACCCCTCCACTTT.

The gene calls are TRBV5-1 and TRBJ2-7, with TRBD2 matching over 12 bases. The CDR3 spans 16 residues. Germline V CDR1 and CDR2: SGHRS, YFSETQ. V shed 4 bases, J shed 3 bases, and the junction held 8 bases outside the gene matches. CDR3 DNA: TGCGCCAGCAGCCCAGGACTAGCGGGAACCTACTACGAGCAGTACTTC. This encodes CASSPGLAGTYYEQYF.